Listed here are 14 T cell receptor beta chains from one sample, sequenced in a study of shared clonotypes between healthy human individuals. The table came from immunoSEQ multiplex PCR; TCRdb's copy has only in-frame clones and leaves some out. The sample shows millions of clones, about 95% of them seen only once. CD8 cells regarded as naive lacked CD45RO, were positively chosen for CCR7, and omitted terminally differentiated effector memory CD45RA+ cells. Sequencing was carried out using naive CD8+ T cells sorted from blood. The source of these receptors is a man in his late teens or twenties in good health.

V is TRBV29-1 and J is TRBJ1-3; D is uncertain. This CDR3 region has 13 residues. Trimming shortened V by 5 bases and J by 4 bases, and 12 bases separated the two germline ends. Germline assignment: CDR1 SQVTM and CDR2 ANQGSEA. CDR3 protein: CSVLSGRGNTIYF. CDR3 DNA: TGCAGCGTTCTCAGTGGTCGCGGAAACACCATATATTTT.

J is TRBJ2-7 and V is TRBV15, with TRBD1 matching 9 bases. Trimming removed 1 base from V and 4 bases from J; junction bases left unmatched: 5. The length of the CDR3 is 15 residues. Germline loops: CDR1 LNHNV, CDR2 YYDKDF (reference sequence). In nucleotides, the CDR3 is TGTGCCACCAGCAGAGCCGACAGGGGGTGGTACGAGCAGTACTTC. Translating gives CATSRADRGWYEQYF.

The DNA for the CDR3 is TGTGCCAGCAGCCGGGAGAGGGGTGGAAACACCATATATTTT. The encoded protein is CASSRERGGNTIYF. This rearrangement joins TRBV7-2 to TRBJ1-3, with D tentatively TRBD1 (5 bases). With 5 bases removed from V and 3 bases from J, the gap between germline ends came to 11 bases. The CDR3 loop spans 14 amino acids. Germline V gene sequence: CDR1 SGHTA, CDR2 FQGNSA. Drawing the rest from reference TRBV7-2 and TRBJ1-3, the complete variable domain is GAGVSQSPSNKVTEKGKDVELRCDPISGHTALYWYRQSLGQGLEFLIYFQGNSAPDKSGLPSDRFSAERTGGSVSTLTIQRTQQEDSAVYLCASSRERGGNTIYFGEGSWLTVV.

The chain uses TRBV27 and TRBJ1-1; D unresolved. The CDR3 totals 11 residues. Germline V lookup: CDR1 MNHEY, CDR2 SMNVEV (reference sequence). Between the trimmed V and J ends, which lost 7 bases and 4 bases, there was a span of 7 bases. DNA for the CDR3: TGTGCCAGCATTTCGGGCACTGAAGCTTTCTTT. Encoded protein: CASISGTEAFF.

Turning to this clone: In the same sample, other DNA sequences code for this CDR3. The gene calls are TRBV27 and TRBJ2-7; 13 nucleotides line up with TRBD2. The CDR3 sequence is 15 residues long. Germline values: CDR1 MNHEY, CDR2 SMNVEV (reference sequence). With V trimmed by 5 bases and J by 3 bases, 4 bases remained unmatched. Written as DNA, the CDR3 is TGTGCCAGCAGTCTTGGGACTAGCGGGAACTACGAGCAGTACTTC. Translated, it gives CASSLGTSGNYEQYF.

This clone appeared once. The rearrangement links TRBV21-1 to TRBJ2-2. TRBV21-1 counts as a pseudogene. The CDR3 covers 17 residues. The DNA of the CDR3 is TGTGCCAGCAGCAAGAGCCGGACGGCTTTCTGCACCGGGGAGCTGTTTTTT. Its protein is CASSKSRTAFCTGELFF.

The chain is built from TRBV30 and TRBJ1-2; D not certain. V gave up 1 base and J gave up 0 bases, with 9 bases separating them. The germline V gene encodes CDR1 GTSNPN and CDR2 SVGIG (reference sequence). CDR3 length: 14 amino acids. The CDR3 DNA sequence: TGTGCCTGGAGTGGAGTTTTAGCTAACTATGGCTACACCTTC. Its protein product is CAWSGVLANYGYTF.

This clone occurred a few times. The rearrangement links TRBV29-1 to TRBJ1-1; D is uncertain. V lost 3 bases, J lost 1 base, and 15 bases lay in between. Per germline, CDR1 SQVTM and CDR2 ANQGSEA. This CDR3 is built from 15 residues. The CDR3 DNA is TGCAGCGTTGATGAAGTGGACGGAAGGAACACTGAAGCTTTCTTT. Its translation: CSVDEVDGRNTEAFF.

The chain has TRBV5-6 and TRBJ2-5; no clear D. Trimming removed 3 bases at V and 5 bases at J, with 11 bases between. The V gene's germline CDR1 is SGHDT and CDR2 YYEEEE. The CDR3 runs to 13 residues. The CDR3 loop reads CASSSLAGETQYF. DNA for the CDR3: TGTGCCAGCAGCTCCTTGGCCGGCGAGACCCAGTACTTC.

With respect to this clone: This CDR3 is also generated by other DNA sequences in the sample. This rearrangement joins TRBV7-2 to TRBJ2-7; D is perhaps TRBD1 (5 bases). V shed 3 bases and J shed 3 bases, with 9 bases lying between them. CDR3 length: 13 residues. Germline V gives CDR1 SGHTA, CDR2 FQGNSA. CDR3 protein: CASSLGPSYEQYF. The CDR3, as DNA: TGTGCCAGCAGCTTGGGGCCTAGCTACGAGCAGTACTTC.

The gene calls are TRBV27 and TRBJ2-3; no clear D gene. V was shortened by 7 bases and J by 6 bases, with 17 bases between the two germline ends. Per germline, CDR1 MNHEY and CDR2 SMNVEV (reference sequence). This CDR3 is built from 14 residues. The CDR3 reads CASKDLPLGDTQYF. CDR3 bases: TGTGCCAGCAAAGATCTTCCGTTGGGGGATACGCAGTATTTT.

This chain joins TRBV19 and TRBJ2-7; D is unclear. The CDR3 has 11 residues. Germline CDR1 reads LNHDA; CDR2 reads SQIVND (reference sequence). Deletions cut 5 bases from V and 4 bases from J, with 6 bases between. CDR3 DNA sequence: TGTGCCAGTAGTTGGGGTTACGAGCAGTACTTC. Residues: CASSWGYEQYF. The whole variable domain, remainder taken from reference TRBV19 and TRBJ2-7, is DGGITQSPKYLFRKEGQNVTLSCEQNLNHDAMYWYRQDPGQGLRLIYYSQIVNDFQKGDIAEGYSVSREKKESFPLTVTSAQKNPTAFYLCASSWGYEQYFGPGTRLTVT.

This clone has a handful of counts. CDR3 amino acids: CASSSAGQPQHF. As DNA, the CDR3 is TGTGCCAGCAGCTCCGCGGGTCAGCCCCAGCATTTT. This chain joins TRBV5-6 and TRBJ1-5; D gene unclear. Between the trimmed V and J ends, which lost 3 bases and 6 bases, there was a span of 7 bases. The germline V gene has CDR1 SGHDT and CDR2 YYEEEE. The CDR3 covers 12 residues.

The J gene is TRBJ2-7, the V gene TRBV4-3, with TRBD2 as a possible D gene (5 bases). CDR1 and CDR2 from the germline V gene are LGHNA and YSLEER. CDR3 length equals 17 residues. The V end was cut by 0 bases, the J end by 2 bases, with 17 bases between. CDR3 sequence: CASSQDNGGVDPYEQYF. As DNA, the CDR3 is TGCGCCAGCAGCCAAGATAACGGAGGAGTCGATCCCTACGAGCAGTACTTC.